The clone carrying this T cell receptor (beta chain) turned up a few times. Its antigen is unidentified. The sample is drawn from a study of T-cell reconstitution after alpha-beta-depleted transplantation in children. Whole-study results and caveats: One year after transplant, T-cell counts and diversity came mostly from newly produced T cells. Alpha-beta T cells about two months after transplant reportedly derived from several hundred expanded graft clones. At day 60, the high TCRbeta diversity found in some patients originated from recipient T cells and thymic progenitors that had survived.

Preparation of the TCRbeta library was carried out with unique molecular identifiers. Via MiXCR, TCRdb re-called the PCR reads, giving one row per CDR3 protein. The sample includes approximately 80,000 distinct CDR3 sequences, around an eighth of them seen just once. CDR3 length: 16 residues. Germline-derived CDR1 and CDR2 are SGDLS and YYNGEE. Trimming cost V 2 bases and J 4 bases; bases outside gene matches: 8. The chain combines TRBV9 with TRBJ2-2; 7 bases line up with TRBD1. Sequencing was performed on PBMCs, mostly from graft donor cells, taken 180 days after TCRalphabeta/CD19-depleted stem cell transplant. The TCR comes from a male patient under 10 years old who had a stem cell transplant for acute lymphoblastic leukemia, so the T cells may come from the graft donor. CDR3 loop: CASSVRTGVRTGELFF. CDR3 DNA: TGTGCCAGCAGCGTCAGAACAGGGGTTCGCACCGGGGAGCTGTTTTTT.